This is a list of T cell receptor beta chains from one sample in a study of vaccination and CD4 T cells after COVID-19. Antigens for these TCRs are unknown. TCRdb redid the calling of the PCR reads with MiXCR, one entry per CDR3 protein. This table has over 15,000 distinct CDR3 sequences, 73% appearing once. Sequenced sample: CD4+ T cells from blood, cultured in vitro. The receptors derive from a human donor who had recovered from COVID-19. Each CDR3 is given with its conserved first and last residue. The D gene is left open where the match is weak. A clone size is listed for some rows: how often the clone was seen (once, few, many), or a class if it is expanded.

J gene: TRBJ1-2; D gene: -; clone size: few; V gene: TRBV11-2; CDR3 DNA: TGTGCCAGCAGCGTAAAAGACGGCCCCTATGGCTACACCTTC; CDR3 protein: CASSVKDGPYGYTF
J gene: TRBJ1-1; D gene: -; clone size: -; V gene: TRBV6-5; CDR3 DNA: TGTGCCAGCAGTTACTCTTTGTCTGGCACTGAAGCTTTCTTT; CDR3 protein: CASSYSLSGTEAFF
J gene: TRBJ1-6; D gene: -; clone size: few; V gene: TRBV20-1; CDR3 DNA: TGCAGTGCTAGACCCCTGGGACCTCGGGACGGAAATTCACCCCTCCACTTT; CDR3 protein: CSARPLGPRDGNSPLHF
J gene: TRBJ1-5; D gene: TRBD1; clone size: -; V gene: TRBV2; CDR3 DNA: TGTGCCAGCAGGTCTCAGGGGGCGCGCAGTCAGCCCCAGCATTTT; CDR3 protein: CASRSQGARSQPQHF
J gene: TRBJ2-2; D gene: -; clone size: -; V gene: TRBV24-1; CDR3 DNA: TGTGCCACCAGTGATCCCCTGAGACAATCCGGGGAGCTGTTTTTT; CDR3 protein: CATSDPLRQSGELFF
J gene: TRBJ2-1; D gene: TRBD2; clone size: few; V gene: TRBV6-5; CDR3 DNA: TGTGCCAGCAGTTACTCACCTAGCGGGAGCTACAATGAGCAGTTCTTC; CDR3 protein: CASSYSPSGSYNEQFF
J gene: TRBJ2-7; D gene: -; clone size: -; V gene: TRBV2; CDR3 DNA: TGTGCCGGCAGGGGTTCCTACGAGCAGTACTTC; CDR3 protein: CAGRGSYEQYF
J gene: TRBJ2-5; D gene: -; clone size: -; V gene: TRBV7-2; CDR3 DNA: TGTGCCAGCAGCTTAGGAAATTACGCAGGAGGGGAGACCCAGTACTTC; CDR3 protein: CASSLGNYAGGETQYF
J gene: TRBJ2-5; D gene: -; clone size: -; V gene: TRBV12-5; CDR3 DNA: TGTGCTAGTGGACCCCAGGGTTCGGAGACCCAGTACTTC; CDR3 protein: CASGPQGSETQYF
J gene: TRBJ2-7; D gene: -; clone size: -; V gene: TRBV7-2; CDR3 DNA: TGTGCCAGCAGCTTAGAAGTGGTTTACGAGCAGTACTTC; CDR3 protein: CASSLEVVYEQYF
J gene: TRBJ2-1; D gene: -; clone size: -; V gene: TRBV28; CDR3 DNA: TGTGCCAGCAGCCTCCCGGGGGGCAAGGGGTTCTTC; CDR3 protein: CASSLPGGKGFF
J gene: TRBJ2-2; D gene: -; clone size: -; V gene: TRBV20-1; CDR3 DNA: TGCAGTGCTAGGGTGGGGGCAAACACCGGGGAGCTGTTTTTT; CDR3 protein: CSARVGANTGELFF
J gene: TRBJ1-1; D gene: -; clone size: -; V gene: TRBV6-5; CDR3 DNA: TGTGCCAGCAGTTATACCCTTGACACTGAAGCTTTCTTT; CDR3 protein: CASSYTLDTEAFF
J gene: TRBJ2-3; D gene: TRBD2; clone size: -; V gene: TRBV24-1; CDR3 DNA: TGTGCCGCCACTAGCGAAAACACAGATACGCAGTATTTT; CDR3 protein: CAATSENTDTQYF
J gene: TRBJ1-4; D gene: -; clone size: -; V gene: TRBV12-3/TRBV12-4; CDR3 DNA: TGTGCCAGCAGCCAGGAGGCGCGGGGGGAAAAACTGTTTTTT; CDR3 protein: CASSQEARGEKLFF
J gene: TRBJ1-4; D gene: -; clone size: -; V gene: TRBV20-1; CDR3 DNA: TGCAGTGCTAGTTCCGGCCCTAATGAAAAACTGTTTTTT; CDR3 protein: CSASSGPNEKLFF
J gene: TRBJ2-6; D gene: -; clone size: -; V gene: TRBV6-5; CDR3 DNA: TGTGCCAGCAGTTATCAAGGGTACACCTCTGGGGCCAACGTCCTGACTTTC; CDR3 protein: CASSYQGYTSGANVLTF
J gene: TRBJ1-3; D gene: -; clone size: -; V gene: TRBV14; CDR3 DNA: TGTGCCAGCAGCCAAGCGGGCGGAAACACCATATATTTT; CDR3 protein: CASSQAGGNTIYF
J gene: TRBJ2-3; D gene: -; clone size: -; V gene: TRBV11-2; CDR3 DNA: TGTGCCAGCAGCCCGGGACCGGGCACAGATACGCAGTATTTT; CDR3 protein: CASSPGPGTDTQYF
J gene: TRBJ1-5; D gene: -; clone size: few; V gene: TRBV19; CDR3 DNA: TGTGCCAGTAGTATTCCGGGGTTAGGGGTAGATCCCCAGCATTTT; CDR3 protein: CASSIPGLGVDPQHF
J gene: TRBJ2-1; D gene: TRBD2; clone size: -; V gene: TRBV6-1; CDR3 DNA: TGTGCCAGCACCAGAGCGGGAGCGGACTACAATGAGCAGTTCTTC; CDR3 protein: CASTRAGADYNEQFF
J gene: TRBJ2-7; D gene: -; clone size: -; V gene: TRBV7-2; CDR3 DNA: TGTGCCAGCAGCCTACTCGGTGGTAGTGTATCCTACGAGCAGTACTTC; CDR3 protein: CASSLLGGSVSYEQYF
J gene: TRBJ2-6; D gene: -; clone size: -; V gene: TRBV20-1; CDR3 DNA: TGCAGGCCCAGCTCTGGGGCCAACGTCCTGACTTTC; CDR3 protein: CRPSSGANVLTF
J gene: TRBJ1-4; D gene: -; clone size: -; V gene: TRBV20-1; CDR3 DNA: TGCAGTGCTAGAGATGGTGGGACCCGGGGTGAAAAACTGTTTTTT; CDR3 protein: CSARDGGTRGEKLFF
J gene: TRBJ1-2; D gene: TRBD1; clone size: -; V gene: TRBV11-2; CDR3 DNA: TGTGCCAGCAGCTTAGAGCCCTACCGGGACAGGGGCTTGAACTATGGCTACACCTTC; CDR3 protein: CASSLEPYRDRGLNYGYTF
J gene: TRBJ1-1; D gene: -; clone size: -; V gene: TRBV20-1; CDR3 DNA: TGCAGTGCTACCGGGGCGGAGAAAGCTTTCTTT; CDR3 protein: CSATGAEKAFF
J gene: TRBJ2-5; D gene: TRBD2; clone size: -; V gene: TRBV7-2; CDR3 DNA: TGTGCCAGCAGCTTAGTAAGCCTAGCGGGAGTGCGGGAAGAGACCCAGTACTTC; CDR3 protein: CASSLVSLAGVREETQYF
J gene: TRBJ2-2; D gene: TRBD2; clone size: -; V gene: TRBV6-1; CDR3 DNA: TGTGCCAGCAGCCGGACTAGCGGGAGAAAAGGGGAGCTGTTTTTT; CDR3 protein: CASSRTSGRKGELFF
J gene: TRBJ1-5; D gene: -; clone size: -; V gene: TRBV20-1; CDR3 DNA: TGCAGTGCCCCTAAGGGCCTGATACGGAATCAGCCCCAGCATTTT; CDR3 protein: CSAPKGLIRNQPQHF
J gene: TRBJ1-1; D gene: -; clone size: -; V gene: TRBV5-5; CDR3 DNA: TGTGCCAGCAGCTTGGCAGCAGGCACTGAAGCTTTCTTT; CDR3 protein: CASSLAAGTEAFF
J gene: TRBJ2-5; D gene: -; clone size: -; V gene: TRBV7-9; CDR3 DNA: TGTGCCAGCAGCAGAGCGGGCGGGCAAGAGACCCAGTACTTC; CDR3 protein: CASSRAGGQETQYF
J gene: TRBJ2-5; D gene: TRBD2; clone size: -; V gene: TRBV7-3; CDR3 DNA: TGTGCCAGCAGCCCACCGGGAGGGGAGACCCAGTACTTC; CDR3 protein: CASSPPGGETQYF
J gene: TRBJ1-5; D gene: TRBD1; clone size: few; V gene: TRBV20-1; CDR3 DNA: TGCAGTGCTAGAGATCGGACAGGGGTAAGCAATCAGCCCCAGCATTTT; CDR3 protein: CSARDRTGVSNQPQHF
J gene: TRBJ1-1; D gene: -; clone size: -; V gene: TRBV18; CDR3 DNA: TGTGCCAGCTCCCAACAGAACATGAACACTGAAGCTTTCTTT; CDR3 protein: CASSQQNMNTEAFF
J gene: TRBJ2-3; D gene: -; clone size: few; V gene: TRBV11-2; CDR3 DNA: TGTGCCACCCAGGGAAGCACAGATACGCAGTATTTT; CDR3 protein: CATQGSTDTQYF
J gene: TRBJ2-7; D gene: TRBD2; clone size: -; V gene: TRBV6-1; CDR3 DNA: TGTGCCAGCAGTCACGGACTAGCACAAAGACCCTACGAGCAGTACTTC; CDR3 protein: CASSHGLAQRPYEQYF
J gene: TRBJ2-7; D gene: -; clone size: -; V gene: TRBV21-1; CDR3 DNA: TGTGCCAGCTGGGGGGCGGCGGGACCCTACGAGCAGTACTTC; CDR3 protein: CASWGAAGPYEQYF
J gene: TRBJ2-5; D gene: TRBD1; clone size: -; V gene: TRBV7-6; CDR3 DNA: TGTGCCAGCAGCCCGACAGGGGTCGGCATCGAGACCCAGTACTTC; CDR3 protein: CASSPTGVGIETQYF
J gene: TRBJ2-1; D gene: TRBD1; clone size: -; V gene: TRBV27; CDR3 DNA: TGTGCCAGCAGTTTTACGGGACAGAGCACAGCATACAATGAGCAGTTCTTC; CDR3 protein: CASSFTGQSTAYNEQFF
J gene: TRBJ2-2; D gene: -; clone size: once; V gene: TRBV20-1; CDR3 DNA: TGCAGTGCTAGAGAGGCCCTTCAGTCCGGGGAGCTGTTTTTT; CDR3 protein: CSAREALQSGELFF
J gene: TRBJ2-4; D gene: -; clone size: few; V gene: TRBV20-1; CDR3 DNA: TGCAGTGCTAGAGTCCCGATGGGAGCGGAGCAGGCCAAAAACATTCAGTACTTC; CDR3 protein: CSARVPMGAEQAKNIQYF
J gene: TRBJ1-5; D gene: TRBD1; clone size: -; V gene: TRBV7-9; CDR3 DNA: TGTGCCAGCAGCTTGGGGACAGGGGGAAATAGCAATCAGCCCCAGCATTTT; CDR3 protein: CASSLGTGGNSNQPQHF
J gene: TRBJ1-2; D gene: -; clone size: -; V gene: TRBV28; CDR3 DNA: TGTGCCAGCAGCAAACAGGGCAGCTATGGCTACACCTTC; CDR3 protein: CASSKQGSYGYTF
J gene: TRBJ2-5; D gene: TRBD2; clone size: -; V gene: TRBV27; CDR3 DNA: TGTGCCAGCACCCGGAGCGGGAGGATGGGAGAGACCCAGTACTTC; CDR3 protein: CASTRSGRMGETQYF
J gene: TRBJ2-5; D gene: -; clone size: -; V gene: TRBV7-6; CDR3 DNA: TGTGCCAGCAGCTTACCCCCGCATGAACAGGGCAGGAAGACCCAGTACTTC; CDR3 protein: CASSLPPHEQGRKTQYF
J gene: TRBJ1-5; D gene: TRBD1; clone size: -; V gene: TRBV20-1; CDR3 DNA: TGCAGTGCTGGGACAGGGATTTATAGCAATCAGCCCCAGCATTTT; CDR3 protein: CSAGTGIYSNQPQHF
J gene: TRBJ1-2; D gene: -; clone size: -; V gene: TRBV11-2; CDR3 DNA: TGTGCCAGCAGCCCCCAGATAGGGCCTGGCTACACCTTC; CDR3 protein: CASSPQIGPGYTF
J gene: TRBJ2-3; D gene: TRBD2; clone size: -; V gene: TRBV29-1; CDR3 DNA: TGCAGCGTTGCTCTAGCGGGCGGTACGCAGTATTTT; CDR3 protein: CSVALAGGTQYF
J gene: TRBJ1-1; D gene: -; clone size: -; V gene: TRBV12-3/TRBV12-4; CDR3 DNA: TGTGCCAGCACCCTGGAGACTGAAGCTTTCTTT; CDR3 protein: CASTLETEAFF
J gene: TRBJ2-5; D gene: -; clone size: -; V gene: TRBV11-2; CDR3 DNA: TGTGCCAGCAGCCCCGCTAGTACAGAGACCCAGTACTTC; CDR3 protein: CASSPASTETQYF
J gene: TRBJ2-7; D gene: -; clone size: -; V gene: TRBV20-1; CDR3 DNA: TGCAGTGCTAGCCTGGGTGGGGTCGATAACGGCGAGCAGTACTTC; CDR3 protein: CSASLGGVDNGEQYF
J gene: TRBJ2-3; D gene: TRBD2; clone size: -; V gene: TRBV5-4; CDR3 DNA: TGTGCCAGCCGAGGAACTAGCGGGAGCACAGATACGCAGTATTTT; CDR3 protein: CASRGTSGSTDTQYF
J gene: TRBJ2-3; D gene: TRBD2; clone size: -; V gene: TRBV6-5; CDR3 DNA: TGTGCCAGCAGTTATACTAGCGGGAGTGCAGATACGCAGTATTTT; CDR3 protein: CASSYTSGSADTQYF
J gene: TRBJ1-5; D gene: -; clone size: -; V gene: TRBV6-2/TRBV6-3; CDR3 DNA: TGTGCCAGCAGTTACTGGGCCCGTTGGAGCAATCAGCCCCAGCATTTT; CDR3 protein: CASSYWARWSNQPQHF
J gene: TRBJ1-2; D gene: -; clone size: -; V gene: TRBV24-1; CDR3 DNA: TGTGCCACCAGTGACCGTCGGGCAGACCCACTCCACTTCTATGGCTACACCTTC; CDR3 protein: CATSDRRADPLHFYGYTF
J gene: TRBJ1-6; D gene: -; clone size: once; V gene: TRBV25-1; CDR3 DNA: TGTGCCAGCAGTGTGGACAGCTACAATTCACCCCTCCACTTT; CDR3 protein: CASSVDSYNSPLHF
J gene: TRBJ1-2; D gene: TRBD1; clone size: -; V gene: TRBV6-1; CDR3 DNA: TGTGCCAGCAGCCCCGGGACAGTCTATGGCTACACCTTC; CDR3 protein: CASSPGTVYGYTF
J gene: TRBJ2-1; D gene: TRBD2; clone size: -; V gene: TRBV20-1; CDR3 DNA: TGCAGTGCTAGGGACGGCGGGGGGGACAATGAGCAGTTCTTC; CDR3 protein: CSARDGGGDNEQFF